The TCR beta chain described here comes from a study of PD-L1 blockade in urothelial cancer (dated by TCRdb to 2016 to 2017). Looking at the study overall: All patients started therapy in the mid-2010s and received atezolizumab 1,200 mg intravenously every 3 weeks. Twenty-five of 29 patients were identified as males with urothelial cancer of bladder origin, and a prior smoking history was reported by 18 of 29 patients. An ECOG performance status of 0 or 1 was recorded for the patients, and 0 to 3 prior chemotherapy regimens had been received by the patients. Blood samples were analyzed 3 weeks after the start of treatment (second dose) and 6 weeks after the start of treatment. Blood samples yielded a median of around 150,000 T cells and more than 75,000 unique TCRs, with median clonality 0.080. The study, an exploratory multi-omic analysis, examined somatic, immune and clinical correlates of response to PD-L1 blockade with atezolizumab in urothelial cancer. Pretreatment tumor samples, along with matched peripheral blood serially collected before and after atezolizumab treatment, were subjected to TCR sequencing. Durable clinical benefit was defined as progression-free survival longer than 6 months, and TCR features were also tested against progression-free and overall survival. In the same patients, whole exome sequencing and RNA sequencing of pretreatment tumors were performed in addition to TCR sequencing. Durable clinical benefit was achieved by nine patients and was not achieved by 20 patients. Over 28 patients had pretreatment blood TCR-seq, roughly 24 had at least one posttreatment blood collection, and roughly 24 had tumor TCR-seq. General conclusions and limits of the study: At 3 weeks after the start of treatment, tumor-associated TCR clones in peripheral blood had expanded more in patients with durable benefit (n ≈ 24, p = 0.022). Improved progression-free and overall survival was found to be associated with pretreatment peripheral blood TCR clonality below the median. Because of the small sample size (n ≈ 27) and the many exploratory analyses performed, the results are intended to be regarded as hypothesis-generating.

Synthetic TCR analog templates were spiked into each PCR so that absolute template abundance could be estimated from read counts. Using the immunoSEQ assay, TCRbeta CDR3 regions were amplified from genomic DNA with bias-controlled V and J gene primers. Sequencing of rearranged TCRbeta segments was performed at approximately 20X coverage. On the study's bioinformatics: Sequencing errors were corrected by clustering, and CDR3s were annotated against IMGT so that V, D and J genes could be assigned. Downstream analyses used only productive TCRbeta rearrangements and left out out-of-frame or stop-codon sequences. Clonality was calculated as one minus the Shannon entropy normalized by the log of the number of unique productive sequences. Fisher's exact test with Benjamini-Hochberg correction, at a threshold of adjusted p below 0.01, was used to find clones that differed between time points or between blood and tumor. Entries here come from immuneACCESS through TCRdb and include only in-frame sequences with V and J called. Some clones fail to appear in such tables; in the studies checked, an unresolved V gene covers under half of the shortfall, and the cause of the remainder is unknown. V, J and clone size are taken as reported in that table, and D and trimming were inferred from the DNA itself. This sample lists about 95,000 clones; around nine tenths were detected once. The ten most abundant clones make up more than 1.5% of the sample.

A word on this clone: It lacks a known antigen. The input lacks base qualities; no much larger clone sits a single base away.

The sample's time point label is to be understood as: pretreatment peripheral blood. A total of some 30 patients with locally advanced or metastatic urothelial carcinoma, treated at Memorial Sloan Kettering on a trial protocol, made up the cohort. Peripheral blood mononuclear cells were collected from each patient pretreatment and during treatment, giving between 1 and 8 total time points per patient. The Qiagen DNeasy Blood extraction kit was used to purify genomic DNA from total PBMCs and tumor samples. Collected pretreatment and during treatment, PBMCs were isolated and stored as previously described. Based on the germline V gene (reference sequence), the CDR1 and CDR2 sequences are LNHDA and SQIVND. Trimming removed 5 bases from V and 7 bases from J; the gene matches leave 10 bases unexplained. The CDR3 measures 14 amino acids from cysteine to phenylalanine. Kept here is only the CDR3 DNA, which spans 42 bases and is read in frame from base 1.

The TCR comes from a man aged 60 to 69 with urothelial cancer. The rearranged chain carries TRBV19 and TRBJ2-7, with 8 central nucleotides matching TRBD1. This sample comprised PBMCs, obtained around atezolizumab (anti-PD-L1) treatment. The CDR3 protein is CASSLQGAVGEQYF. At the DNA level, the sequence is TGTGCCAGTAGTCTCCAGGGGGCGGTGGGGGAGCAGTACTTC.